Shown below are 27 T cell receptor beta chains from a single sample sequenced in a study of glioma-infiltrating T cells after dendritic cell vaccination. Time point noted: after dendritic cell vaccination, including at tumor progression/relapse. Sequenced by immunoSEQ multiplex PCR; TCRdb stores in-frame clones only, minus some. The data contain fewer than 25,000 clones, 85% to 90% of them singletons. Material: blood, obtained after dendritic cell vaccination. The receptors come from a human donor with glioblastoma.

The CDR3 reads CASRSDFTTDTQYF. In DNA form, the CDR3 reads TGTGCCAGTCGTTCGGACTTTACCACAGATACGCAGTATTTT. V is TRBV19 and J is TRBJ2-3; the D gene is possibly TRBD2 (5 bases). The CDR3 sequence is 14 residues long. V lost 8 bases and J lost 2, with 14 bases in between. CDR1 and CDR2 (germline): LNHDA, SQIVND (reference sequence).

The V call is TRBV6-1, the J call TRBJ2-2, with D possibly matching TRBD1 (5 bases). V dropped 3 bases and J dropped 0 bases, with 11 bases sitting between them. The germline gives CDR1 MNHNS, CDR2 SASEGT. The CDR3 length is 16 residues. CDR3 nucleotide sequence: TGTGCCAGCAGTGATCCCGTACAGGCGAACACCGGGGAGCTGTTTTTT. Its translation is CASSDPVQANTGELFF.

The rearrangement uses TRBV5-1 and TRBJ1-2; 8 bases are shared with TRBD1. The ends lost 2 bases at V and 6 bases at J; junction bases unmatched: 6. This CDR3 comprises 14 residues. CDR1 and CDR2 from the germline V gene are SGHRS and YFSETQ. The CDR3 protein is CASSFGQGGDGYTF. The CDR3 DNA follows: TGCGCCAGCAGCTTCGGACAGGGCGGTGATGGCTACACCTTC.

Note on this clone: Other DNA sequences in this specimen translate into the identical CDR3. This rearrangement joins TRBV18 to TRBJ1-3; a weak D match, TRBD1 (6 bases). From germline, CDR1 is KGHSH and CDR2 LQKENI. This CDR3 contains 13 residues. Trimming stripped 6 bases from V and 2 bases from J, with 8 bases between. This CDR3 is CASSRGTGNTIYF. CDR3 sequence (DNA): TGTGCCAGCTCCAGGGGAACTGGAAACACCATATATTTT.

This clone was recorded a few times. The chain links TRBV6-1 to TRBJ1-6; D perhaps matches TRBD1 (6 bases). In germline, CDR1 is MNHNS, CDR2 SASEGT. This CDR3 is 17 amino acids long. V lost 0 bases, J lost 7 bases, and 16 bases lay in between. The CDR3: CASSEAGGGAWNSPLHF. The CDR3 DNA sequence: TGTGCCAGCAGTGAAGCCGGCGGGGGCGCATGGAATTCACCCCTCCACTTT.

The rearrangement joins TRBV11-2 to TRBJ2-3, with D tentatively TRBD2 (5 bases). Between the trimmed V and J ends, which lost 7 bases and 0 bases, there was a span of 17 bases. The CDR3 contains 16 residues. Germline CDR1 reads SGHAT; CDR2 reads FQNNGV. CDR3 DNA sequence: TGTGCCAGCAAAAAGAGGGTTGGATTTAGCACAGATACGCAGTATTTT. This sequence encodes CASKKRVGFSTDTQYF.

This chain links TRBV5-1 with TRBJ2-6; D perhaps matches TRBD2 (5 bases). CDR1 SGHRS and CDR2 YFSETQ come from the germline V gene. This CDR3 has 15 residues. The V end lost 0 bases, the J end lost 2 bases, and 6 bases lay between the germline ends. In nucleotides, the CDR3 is TGCGCCAGCAGCTTGGAGAGGGCTGGGGCCAACGTCCTGACTTTC. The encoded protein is CASSLERAGANVLTF. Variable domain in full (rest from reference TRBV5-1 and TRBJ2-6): KAGVTQTPRYLIKTRGQQVTLSCSPISGHRSVSWYQQTPGQGLQFLFEYFSETQRNKGNFPGRFSGRQFSNSRSEMNVSTLELGDSALYLCASSLERAGANVLTFGAGSRLTVL.

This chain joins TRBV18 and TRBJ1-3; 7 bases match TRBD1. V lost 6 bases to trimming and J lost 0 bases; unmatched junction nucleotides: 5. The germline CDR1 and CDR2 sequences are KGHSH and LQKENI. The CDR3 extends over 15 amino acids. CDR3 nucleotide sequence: TGTGCCAGCTCGCAGGGACAGTCCTCTGGAAACACCATATATTTT. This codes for CASSQGQSSGNTIYF.

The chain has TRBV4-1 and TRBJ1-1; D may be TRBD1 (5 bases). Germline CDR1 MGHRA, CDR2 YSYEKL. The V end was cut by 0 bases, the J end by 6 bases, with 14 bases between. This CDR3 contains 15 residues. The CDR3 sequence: CASSQDARARAEAFF. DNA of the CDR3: TGCGCCAGCAGCCAAGATGCCCGGGCCAGGGCTGAAGCTTTCTTT.

The CDR3 loop reads CSVGRGLTKDYGYTF. DNA of the CDR3: TGCAGCGTTGGTAGGGGACTCACAAAGGACTATGGCTACACCTTC. This sequence joins TRBV29-1 and TRBJ1-2; TRBD1 might be the D (5 bases). Germline CDR1 SQVTM, CDR2 ANQGSEA. The V gene lost 4 bases and the J gene lost 3 bases, with 18 bases spanning the gap. The CDR3 is 15 amino acids.

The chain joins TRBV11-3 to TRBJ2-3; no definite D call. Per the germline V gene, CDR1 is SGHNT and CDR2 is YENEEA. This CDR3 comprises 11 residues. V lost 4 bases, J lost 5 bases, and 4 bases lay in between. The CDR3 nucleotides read TGTGCCAGCAGCTCAGGAGATACGCAGTATTTT. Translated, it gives CASSSGDTQYF.

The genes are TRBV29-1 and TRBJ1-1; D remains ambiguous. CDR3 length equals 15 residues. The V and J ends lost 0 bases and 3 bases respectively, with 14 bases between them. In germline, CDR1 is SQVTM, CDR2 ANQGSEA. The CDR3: CSVEDQTSGDTEAFF. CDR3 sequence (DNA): TGCAGCGTTGAAGATCAGACCTCCGGGGACACTGAAGCTTTCTTT.

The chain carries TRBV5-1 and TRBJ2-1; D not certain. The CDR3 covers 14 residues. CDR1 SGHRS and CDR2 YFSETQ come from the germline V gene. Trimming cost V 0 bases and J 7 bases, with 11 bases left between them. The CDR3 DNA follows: TGCGCCAGCAGCTTGGACCTTTGGAGTAATGAGCAGTTCTTC. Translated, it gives CASSLDLWSNEQFF.

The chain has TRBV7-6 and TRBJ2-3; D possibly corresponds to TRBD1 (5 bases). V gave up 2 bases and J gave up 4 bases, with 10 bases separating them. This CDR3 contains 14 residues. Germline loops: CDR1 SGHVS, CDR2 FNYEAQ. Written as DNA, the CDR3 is TGTGCCAGCAGCTTACAGGGCCCGCCAGATACGCAGTATTTT. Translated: CASSLQGPPDTQYF.

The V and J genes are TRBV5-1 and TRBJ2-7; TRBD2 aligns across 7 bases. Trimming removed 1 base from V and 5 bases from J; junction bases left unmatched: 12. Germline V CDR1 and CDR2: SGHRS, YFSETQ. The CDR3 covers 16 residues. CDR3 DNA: TGCGCCAGCAGCTTGTCGGCTAGCGGATTTGAGGACGAGCAGTACTTC. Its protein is CASSLSASGFEDEQYF.

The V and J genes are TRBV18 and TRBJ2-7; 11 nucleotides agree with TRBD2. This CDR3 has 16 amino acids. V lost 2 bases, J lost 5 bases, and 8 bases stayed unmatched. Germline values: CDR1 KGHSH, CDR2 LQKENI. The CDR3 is CASSPGGTSGLNEQYF. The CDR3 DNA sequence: TGTGCCAGCTCACCAGGGGGGACTAGCGGCCTCAACGAGCAGTACTTC.

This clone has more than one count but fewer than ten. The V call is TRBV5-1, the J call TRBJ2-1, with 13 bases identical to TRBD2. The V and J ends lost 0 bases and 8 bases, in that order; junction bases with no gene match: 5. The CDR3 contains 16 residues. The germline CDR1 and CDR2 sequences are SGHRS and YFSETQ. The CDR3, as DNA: TGCGCCAGCAGCTTGGGGGGGACTAGCGGGGTGGATGAGCAGTTCTTC. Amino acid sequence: CASSLGGTSGVDEQFF.

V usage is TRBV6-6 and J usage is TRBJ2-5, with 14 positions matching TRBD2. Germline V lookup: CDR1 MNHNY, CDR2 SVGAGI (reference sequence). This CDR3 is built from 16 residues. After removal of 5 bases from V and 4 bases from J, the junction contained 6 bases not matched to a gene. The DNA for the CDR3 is TGTGCCAGCAGTACCAGGACTAGCGGGGGGTTAGAGACCCAGTACTTC. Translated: CASSTRTSGGLETQYF.

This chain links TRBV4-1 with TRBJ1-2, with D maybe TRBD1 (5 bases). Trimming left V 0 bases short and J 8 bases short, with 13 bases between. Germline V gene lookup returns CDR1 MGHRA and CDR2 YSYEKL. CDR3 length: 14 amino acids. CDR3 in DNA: TGCGCCAGCAGCCAAGAAGGACCAGGGCTCGGCTACACCTTC. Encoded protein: CASSQEGPGLGYTF.

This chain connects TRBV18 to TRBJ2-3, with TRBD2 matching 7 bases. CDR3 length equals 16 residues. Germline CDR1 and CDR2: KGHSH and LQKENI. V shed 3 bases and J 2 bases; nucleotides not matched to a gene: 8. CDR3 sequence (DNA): TGTGCCAGCTCACCGCGACTAGCTGGTTACACAGATACGCAGTATTTT. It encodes CASSPRLAGYTDTQYF.

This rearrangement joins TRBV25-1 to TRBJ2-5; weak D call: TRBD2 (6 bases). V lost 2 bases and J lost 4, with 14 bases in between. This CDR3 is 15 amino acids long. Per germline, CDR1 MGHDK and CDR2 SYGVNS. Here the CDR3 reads CASSEGDWRGETQYF. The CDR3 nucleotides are TGTGCCAGCAGTGAAGGGGATTGGAGGGGAGAGACCCAGTACTTC.

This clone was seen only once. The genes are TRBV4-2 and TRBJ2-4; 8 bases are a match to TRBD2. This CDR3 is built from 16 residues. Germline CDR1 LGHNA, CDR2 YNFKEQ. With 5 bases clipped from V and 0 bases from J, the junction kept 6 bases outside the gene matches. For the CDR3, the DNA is TGTGCCAGCAGCTATCGGGAGGGACTAGCCAAAAACATTCAGTACTTC. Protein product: CASSYREGLAKNIQYF.

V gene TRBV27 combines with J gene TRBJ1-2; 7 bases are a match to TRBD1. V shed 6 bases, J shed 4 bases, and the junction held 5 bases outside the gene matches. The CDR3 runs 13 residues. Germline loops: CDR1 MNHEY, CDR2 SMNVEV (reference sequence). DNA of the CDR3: TGTGCCAGCAGCCCAGGGGGAGGCTATGGCTACACCTTC. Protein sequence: CASSPGGGYGYTF.

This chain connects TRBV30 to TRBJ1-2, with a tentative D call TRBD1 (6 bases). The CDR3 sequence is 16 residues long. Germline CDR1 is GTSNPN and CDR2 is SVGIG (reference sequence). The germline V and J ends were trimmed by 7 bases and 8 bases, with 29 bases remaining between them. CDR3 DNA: TGTGCCTCACGCACCCCGGGACAAAAGACCGTCGGGGGCTACACCTTC. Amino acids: CASRTPGQKTVGGYTF.

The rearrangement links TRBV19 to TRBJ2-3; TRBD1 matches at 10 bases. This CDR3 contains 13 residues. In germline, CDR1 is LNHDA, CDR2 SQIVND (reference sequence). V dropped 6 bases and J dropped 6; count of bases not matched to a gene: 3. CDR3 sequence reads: CASRTGGGDTQYF. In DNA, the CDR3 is TGTGCCAGTAGGACAGGGGGCGGCGATACGCAGTATTTT.

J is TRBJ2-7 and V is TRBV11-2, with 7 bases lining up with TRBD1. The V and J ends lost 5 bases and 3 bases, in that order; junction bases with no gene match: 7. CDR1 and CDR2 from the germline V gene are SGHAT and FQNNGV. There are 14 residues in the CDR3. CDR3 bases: TGTGCCAGCAGCAAGACAGGGTGGGACTACGAGCAGTACTTC. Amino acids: CASSKTGWDYEQYF.

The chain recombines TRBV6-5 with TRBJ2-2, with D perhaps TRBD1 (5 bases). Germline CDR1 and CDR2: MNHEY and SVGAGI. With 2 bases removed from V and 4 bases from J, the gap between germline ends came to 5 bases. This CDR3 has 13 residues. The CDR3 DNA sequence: TGTGCCAGCAGTTACAGGGGCACCGGGGAGCTGTTTTTT. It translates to CASSYRGTGELFF.